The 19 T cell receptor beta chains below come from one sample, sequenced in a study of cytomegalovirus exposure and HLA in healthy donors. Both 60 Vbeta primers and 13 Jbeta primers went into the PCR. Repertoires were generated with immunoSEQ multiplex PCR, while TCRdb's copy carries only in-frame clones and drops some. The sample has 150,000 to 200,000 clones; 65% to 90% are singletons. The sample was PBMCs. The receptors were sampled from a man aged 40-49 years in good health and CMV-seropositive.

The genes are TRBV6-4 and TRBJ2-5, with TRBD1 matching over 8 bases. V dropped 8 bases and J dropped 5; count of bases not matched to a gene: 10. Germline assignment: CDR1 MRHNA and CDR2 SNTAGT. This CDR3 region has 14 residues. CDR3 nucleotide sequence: TGTGCCAGCCCCCAGGGGGCCGGGGGTGAGACCCAGTACTTC. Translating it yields CASPQGAGGETQYF.

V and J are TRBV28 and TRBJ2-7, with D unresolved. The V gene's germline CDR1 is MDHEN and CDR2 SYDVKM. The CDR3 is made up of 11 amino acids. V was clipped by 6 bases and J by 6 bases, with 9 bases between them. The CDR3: CASRRQLEQYF. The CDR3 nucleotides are TGTGCCAGCAGGAGGCAGCTCGAGCAGTACTTC. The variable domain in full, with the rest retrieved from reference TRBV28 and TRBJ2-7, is DVKVTQSSRYLVKRTGEKVFLECVQDMDHENMFWYRQDPGLGLRLIYFSYDVKMKEKGDIPEGYSVSREKKERFSLILESASTNQTSMYLCASRRQLEQYFGPGTRLTVT.

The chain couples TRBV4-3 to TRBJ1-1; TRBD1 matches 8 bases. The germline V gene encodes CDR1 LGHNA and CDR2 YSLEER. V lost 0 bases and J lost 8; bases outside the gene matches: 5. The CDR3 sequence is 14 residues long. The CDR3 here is CASSQEPTGAEAFF. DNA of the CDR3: TGCGCCAGCAGCCAAGAACCGACAGGGGCCGAAGCTTTCTTT.

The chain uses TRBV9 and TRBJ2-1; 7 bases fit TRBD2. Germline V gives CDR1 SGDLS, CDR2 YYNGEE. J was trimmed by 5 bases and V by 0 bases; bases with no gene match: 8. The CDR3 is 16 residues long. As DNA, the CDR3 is TGTGCCAGCAGCGTAGCCTGGGACTACTTAAACAATGAGCAGTTCTTC. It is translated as CASSVAWDYLNNEQFF.

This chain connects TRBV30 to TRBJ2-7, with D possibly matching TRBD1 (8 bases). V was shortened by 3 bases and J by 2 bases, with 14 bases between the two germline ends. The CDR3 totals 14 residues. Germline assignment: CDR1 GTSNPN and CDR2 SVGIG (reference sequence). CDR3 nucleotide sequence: TGTGCCTGGAGAGCGGGACAGGCAGCCTACGAGCAGTACTTC. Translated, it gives CAWRAGQAAYEQYF.

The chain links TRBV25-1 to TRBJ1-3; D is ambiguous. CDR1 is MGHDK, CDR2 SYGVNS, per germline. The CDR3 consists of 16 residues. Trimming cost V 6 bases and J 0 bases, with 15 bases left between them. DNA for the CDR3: TGTGCCAGCAGCCTCAACGCCGGGAGCTCTGGAAACACCATATATTTT. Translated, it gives CASSLNAGSSGNTIYF. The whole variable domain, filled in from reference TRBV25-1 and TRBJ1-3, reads EADIYQTPRYLVIGTGKKITLECSQTMGHDKMYWYQQDPGMELHLIHYSYGVNSTEKGDLSSESTVSRIRTEHFPLTLESARPSHTSQYLCASSLNAGSSGNTIYFGEGSWLTVV.

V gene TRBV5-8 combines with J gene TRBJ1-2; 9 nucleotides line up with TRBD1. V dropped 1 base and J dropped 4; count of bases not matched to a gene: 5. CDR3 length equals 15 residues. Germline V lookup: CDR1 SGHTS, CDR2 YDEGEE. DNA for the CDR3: TGTGCCAGCAGCTTGCGCTCGACAGGGGGCTATGGCTACACCTTC. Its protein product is CASSLRSTGGYGYTF.

DNA for the CDR3: TGTGCCAGCAGCCAGGGACTAGCGGGGGGTGAGACCCAGTACTTC. Its protein product is CASSQGLAGGETQYF. This sequence joins TRBV7-8 and TRBJ2-5; 15 bases map to TRBD2. This CDR3 is built from 15 residues. The germline gives CDR1 SGHVS, CDR2 FQNEAQ. The junction had 3 bases not matched to a gene; V was cut back by 5 bases and J by 5 bases.

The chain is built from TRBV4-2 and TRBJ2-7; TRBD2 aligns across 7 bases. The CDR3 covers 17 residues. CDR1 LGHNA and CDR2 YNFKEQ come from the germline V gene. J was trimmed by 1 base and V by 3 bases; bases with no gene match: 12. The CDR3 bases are TGTGCCAGCAGCCAGCCTCGGGACTATGGGGCATCCTACGAGCAGTACTTC. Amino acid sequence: CASSQPRDYGASYEQYF.

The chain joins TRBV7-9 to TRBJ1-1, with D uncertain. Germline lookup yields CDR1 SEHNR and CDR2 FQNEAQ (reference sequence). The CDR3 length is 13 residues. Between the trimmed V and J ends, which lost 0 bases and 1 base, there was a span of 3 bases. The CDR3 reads CASSLARNTEAFF. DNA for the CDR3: TGTGCCAGCAGCTTAGCTAGGAACACTGAAGCTTTCTTT.

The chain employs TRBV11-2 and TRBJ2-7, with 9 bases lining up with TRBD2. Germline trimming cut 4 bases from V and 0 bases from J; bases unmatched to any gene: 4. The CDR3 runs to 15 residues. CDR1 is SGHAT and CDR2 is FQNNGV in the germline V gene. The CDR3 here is CASSSYSGGSYEQYF. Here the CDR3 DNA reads TGTGCCAGCAGCTCCTATAGCGGGGGCTCCTACGAGCAGTACTTC.

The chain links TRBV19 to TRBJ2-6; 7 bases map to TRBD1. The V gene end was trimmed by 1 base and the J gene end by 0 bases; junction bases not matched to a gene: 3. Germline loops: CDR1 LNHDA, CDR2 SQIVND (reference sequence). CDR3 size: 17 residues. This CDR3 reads CASSIGTGHSGANVLTF. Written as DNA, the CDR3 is TGTGCCAGTAGTATAGGGACAGGCCACTCTGGGGCCAACGTCCTGACTTTC.

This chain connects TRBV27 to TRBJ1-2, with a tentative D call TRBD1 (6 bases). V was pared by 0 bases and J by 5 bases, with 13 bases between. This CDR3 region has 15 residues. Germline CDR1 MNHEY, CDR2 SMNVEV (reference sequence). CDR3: CASSLSVGGGYGYTF. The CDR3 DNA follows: TGTGCCAGCAGTTTATCGGTTGGGGGCGGTTATGGCTACACCTTC.

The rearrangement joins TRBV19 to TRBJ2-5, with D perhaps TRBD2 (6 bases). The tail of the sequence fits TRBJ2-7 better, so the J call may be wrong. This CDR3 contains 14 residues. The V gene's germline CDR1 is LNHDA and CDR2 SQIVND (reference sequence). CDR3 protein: CASSSRERIYEQYF. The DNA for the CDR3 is TGTGCCAGTAGTTCCCGGGAGCGAATCTACGAGCAGTACTTC.

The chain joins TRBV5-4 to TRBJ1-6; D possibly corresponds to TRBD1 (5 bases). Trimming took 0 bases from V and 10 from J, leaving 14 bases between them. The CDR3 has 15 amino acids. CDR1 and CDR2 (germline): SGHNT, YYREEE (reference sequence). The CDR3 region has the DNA TGTGCCAGCAGCTTGGTCACGGGACTAGACTCACCCCTCCACTTT. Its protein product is CASSLVTGLDSPLHF.

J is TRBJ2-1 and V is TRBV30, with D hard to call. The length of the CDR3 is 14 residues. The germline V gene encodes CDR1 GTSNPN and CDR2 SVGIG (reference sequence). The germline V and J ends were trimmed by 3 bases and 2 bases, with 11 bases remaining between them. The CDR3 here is CAWRPGSPYNEQFF. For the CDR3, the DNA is TGTGCCTGGAGGCCCGGTTCCCCCTACAATGAGCAGTTCTTC.

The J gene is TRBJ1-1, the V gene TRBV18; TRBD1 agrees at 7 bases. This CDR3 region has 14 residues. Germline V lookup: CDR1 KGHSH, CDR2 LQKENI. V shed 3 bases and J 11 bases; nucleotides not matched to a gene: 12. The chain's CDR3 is CASSPFASGQDAFF. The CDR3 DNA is TGTGCCAGCTCACCGTTTGCCTCTGGACAGGATGCTTTCTTT. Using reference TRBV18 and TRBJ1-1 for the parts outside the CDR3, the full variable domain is NAGVMQNPRHLVRRRGQEARLRCSPMKGHSHVYWYRQLPEEGLKFMVYLQKENIIDESGMPKERFSAEFPKEGPSILRIQQVVRGDSAAYFCASSPFASGQDAFFGQGTRLTVV.

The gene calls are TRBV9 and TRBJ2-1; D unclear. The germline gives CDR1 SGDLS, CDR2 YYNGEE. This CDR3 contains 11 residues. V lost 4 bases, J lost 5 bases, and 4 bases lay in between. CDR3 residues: CASSFDNEQFF. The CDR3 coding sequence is TGTGCCAGCAGCTTCGACAATGAGCAGTTCTTC.

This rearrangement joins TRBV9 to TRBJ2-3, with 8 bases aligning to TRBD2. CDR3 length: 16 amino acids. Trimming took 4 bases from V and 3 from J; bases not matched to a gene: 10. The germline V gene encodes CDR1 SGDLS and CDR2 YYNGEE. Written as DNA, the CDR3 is TGTGCCAGCAGCCGAGGGGGAGGACTAGCAACAGATACGCAGTATTTT. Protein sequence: CASSRGGGLATDTQYF.